Included here is one T cell receptor (beta chain) sequence, with context. Its target is unknown. This sample is drawn from a study of CD8 T cells in ankylosing spondylitis. Overall study findings and caveats: The clones that were linked to disease were reported to be significantly enriched in matched synovial fluid samples from ankylosing spondylitis patients.

The CDR3 length is 12 residues. V shed 7 bases and J shed 4 bases, with 13 bases lying between them. The germline V gene encodes CDR1 SQVTM and CDR2 ANQGSEA. In TCRdb, the 5' RACE reads were re-called with MiXCR into one record per CDR3 protein. The top ten clones hold roughly a third of a sample with around 250,000 distinct CDR3 sequences, about 18% of them seen once. Sequenced sample: blood, either unsorted or a sorted T cell fraction (not recorded which). The clonotype comes from a male donor with ankylosing spondylitis or in good health (not recorded which). The V call is TRBV29-1, the J call TRBJ2-5; possible D gene TRBD2, 6 bases. The CDR3 sequence is CSALGTPETQYF. The CDR3 nucleotides read TGCAGCGCTTTAGGGACTCCAGAGACCCAGTACTTC.